The T cell receptor (beta chain) described here comes from a study of beta chain features in type 1 diabetes. Findings and limits, study-wide: Small HLA sub-analyses could not settle whether HLA shapes TCRB rearrangement. A cDNA-based sequencing approach could over-represent cells with high TCR expression.

Comment on this clone: Its antigen is as yet unknown. Other DNA sequences within the sample encode an identical CDR3.

The CDR3 length is 14 residues. The germline V gene has CDR1 MNHEY and CDR2 SVGAGI. Trimming cost V 7 bases and J 0 bases, with 13 bases left between them. TCRB transcripts that were expressed got sequenced, as all of the isolated RNA had been reverse transcribed. Profiled with immunoSEQ multiplex PCR; TCRdb holds only in-frame clones, not every one. Altogether about 130,000 clones are present, 9.2% being singletons, with the ten largest covering approximately 0.68%. This chain links TRBV6-5 with TRBJ2-7; a weak D match, TRBD1 (5 bases). This receptor was identified in a man between 18 and 35 years old in good health. Sequencing was carried out using central memory CD4+ T cells from blood. In DNA, the CDR3 is TGTGCCAGCAATGACAGAATGAGCTCCTACGAGCAGTACTTC. It specifies CASNDRMSSYEQYF.